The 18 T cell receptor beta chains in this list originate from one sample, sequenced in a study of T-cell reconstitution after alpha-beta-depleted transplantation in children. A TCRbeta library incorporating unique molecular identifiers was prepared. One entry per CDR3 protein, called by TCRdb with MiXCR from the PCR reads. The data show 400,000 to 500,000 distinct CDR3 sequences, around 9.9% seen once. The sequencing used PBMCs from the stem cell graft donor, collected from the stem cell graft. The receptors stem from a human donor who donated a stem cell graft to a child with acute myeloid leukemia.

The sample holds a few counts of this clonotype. CDR3 residues: CASSLLFEDVFVEYNEQFF. The CDR3 nucleotides read TGTGCCAGCAGCTTATTATTTGAGGACGTCTTTGTAGAGTACAATGAGCAGTTCTTC. V gene TRBV11-2 combines with J gene TRBJ2-1; D is unclear. CDR3 length: 19 amino acids. The V and J ends lost 2 bases and 4 bases respectively, with 24 bases between them. CDR1 is SGHAT and CDR2 is FQNNGV in the germline V gene.

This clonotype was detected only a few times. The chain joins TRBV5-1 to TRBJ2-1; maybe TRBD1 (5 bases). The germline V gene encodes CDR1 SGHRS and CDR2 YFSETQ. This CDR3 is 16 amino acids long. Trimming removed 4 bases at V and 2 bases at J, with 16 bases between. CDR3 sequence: CASSQTHRTTYNEQFF. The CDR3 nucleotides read TGCGCCAGCAGCCAGACCCACAGGACAACCTACAATGAGCAGTTCTTC.

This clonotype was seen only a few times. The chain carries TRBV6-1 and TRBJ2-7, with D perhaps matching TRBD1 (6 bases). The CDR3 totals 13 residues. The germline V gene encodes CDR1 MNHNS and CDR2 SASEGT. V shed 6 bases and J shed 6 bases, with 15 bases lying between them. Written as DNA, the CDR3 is TGTGCCAGCAGCCAAAGCCGGGACACCGAGCAGTACGTC. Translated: CASSQSRDTEQYV.

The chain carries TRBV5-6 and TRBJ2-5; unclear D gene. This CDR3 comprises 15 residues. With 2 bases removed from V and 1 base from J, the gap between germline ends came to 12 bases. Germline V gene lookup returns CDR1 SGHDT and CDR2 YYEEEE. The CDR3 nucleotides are TGTGCCAGCAGCTTTTTATTTGGGGTCCAAGAGACCCAGTACTTC. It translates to CASSFLFGVQETQYF. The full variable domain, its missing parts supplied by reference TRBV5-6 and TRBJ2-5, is DAGVTQSPTHLIKTRGQQVTLRCSPKSGHDTVSWYQQALGQGPQFIFQYYEEEERQRGNFPDRFSGHQFPNYSSELNVNALLLGDSALYLCASSFLFGVQETQYFGPGTRLLVL.

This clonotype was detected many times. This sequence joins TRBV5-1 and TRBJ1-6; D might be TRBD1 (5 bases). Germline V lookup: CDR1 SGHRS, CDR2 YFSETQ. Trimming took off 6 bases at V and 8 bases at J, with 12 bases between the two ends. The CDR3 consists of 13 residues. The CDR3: CASMGGTDSPLHF. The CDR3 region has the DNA TGCGCCAGCATGGGGGGAACAGATTCACCCCTCCACTTT.

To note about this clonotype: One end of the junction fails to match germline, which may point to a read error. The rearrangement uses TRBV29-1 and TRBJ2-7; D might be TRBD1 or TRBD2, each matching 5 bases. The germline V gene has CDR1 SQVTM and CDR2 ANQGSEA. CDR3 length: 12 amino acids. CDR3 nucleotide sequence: TGCAGCGTTGAAGATTGGGACGGGTCGCCGATCTTC. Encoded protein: CSVEDWDGSPIF.

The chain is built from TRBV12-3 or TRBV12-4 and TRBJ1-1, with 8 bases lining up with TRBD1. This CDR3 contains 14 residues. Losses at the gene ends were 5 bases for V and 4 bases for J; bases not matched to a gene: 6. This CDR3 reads CASSKDRAATEAFF. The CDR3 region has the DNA TGTGCCAGCAGTAAGGACAGGGCAGCCACTGAAGCTTTCTTT.

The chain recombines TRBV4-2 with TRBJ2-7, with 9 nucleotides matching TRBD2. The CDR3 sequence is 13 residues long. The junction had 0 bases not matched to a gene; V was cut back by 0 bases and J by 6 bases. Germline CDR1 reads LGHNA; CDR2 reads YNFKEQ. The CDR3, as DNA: TGTGCCAGCAGCCAAGAACTAGCGGGCGAGCAGTACTTC. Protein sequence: CASSQELAGEQYF.

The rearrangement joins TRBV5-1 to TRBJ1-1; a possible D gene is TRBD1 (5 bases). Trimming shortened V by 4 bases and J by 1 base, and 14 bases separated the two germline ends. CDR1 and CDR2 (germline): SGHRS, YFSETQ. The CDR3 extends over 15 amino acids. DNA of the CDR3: TGCGCCAGCAGCACGGATCGGGGCGGGAACACTGAAGCTTTCTTT. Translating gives CASSTDRGGNTEAFF.

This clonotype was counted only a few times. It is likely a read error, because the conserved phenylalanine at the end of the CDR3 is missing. CDR3 DNA: TGTGCCATCAGTGAGCGAAGTGGGGCGAATGAGCAGTTCCGC. It yields the protein CAISERSGANEQFR. The chain couples TRBV10-3 to TRBJ2-1; the D gene is possibly TRBD1 (5 bases). The CDR3 is 14 residues long. V was cut by 2 bases and J by 7 bases, with 12 bases left in between. Germline CDR1 and CDR2: ENHRY and SYGVKD.

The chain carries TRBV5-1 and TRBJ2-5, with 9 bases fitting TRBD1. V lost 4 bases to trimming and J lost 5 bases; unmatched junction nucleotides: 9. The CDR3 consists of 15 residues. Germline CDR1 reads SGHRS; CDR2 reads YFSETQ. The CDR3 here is CASSDLQGARETQYF. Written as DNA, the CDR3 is TGCGCCAGCAGCGACTTACAGGGGGCGCGGGAGACCCAGTACTTC.

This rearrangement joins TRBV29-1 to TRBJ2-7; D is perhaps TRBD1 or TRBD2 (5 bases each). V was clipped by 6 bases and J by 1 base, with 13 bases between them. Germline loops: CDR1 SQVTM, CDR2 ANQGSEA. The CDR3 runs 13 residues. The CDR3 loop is CSVTPGGSYEQYF. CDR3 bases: TGCAGCGTCACTCCTGGGGGTTCCTACGAGCAGTACTTC.

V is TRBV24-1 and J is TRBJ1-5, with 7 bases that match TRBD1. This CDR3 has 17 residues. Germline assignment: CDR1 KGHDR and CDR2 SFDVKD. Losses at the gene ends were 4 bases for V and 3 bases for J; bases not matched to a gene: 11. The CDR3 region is CATSDAGRGLSNQPQHF. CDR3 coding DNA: TGTGCCACCAGTGACGCGGGGAGGGGGCTTTCCAATCAGCCCCAGCATTTT.

CDR3 nucleotides: TGCAGTGCTACCAGGGGGACAGGGAAGAATCAGCCCCAGCATTTT. Its protein product is CSATRGTGKNQPQHF. The chain joins TRBV20-1 to TRBJ1-5; 9 positions match TRBD1. With 4 bases clipped from V and 4 bases from J, the junction kept 8 bases outside the gene matches. Germline assignment: CDR1 DFQATT and CDR2 SNEGSKA (reference sequence). The CDR3 runs to 15 residues.

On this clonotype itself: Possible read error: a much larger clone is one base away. The CDR3 spells CASGYRAGKETQYF. The DNA of the CDR3 is TGTGCCAGCGGTTACCGGGCTGGAAAAGAGACCCAGTACTTC. V and J are TRBV6-5 and TRBJ2-5; D gene unclear. Germline V gene sequence: CDR1 MNHEY, CDR2 SVGAGI. This CDR3 has 14 residues.

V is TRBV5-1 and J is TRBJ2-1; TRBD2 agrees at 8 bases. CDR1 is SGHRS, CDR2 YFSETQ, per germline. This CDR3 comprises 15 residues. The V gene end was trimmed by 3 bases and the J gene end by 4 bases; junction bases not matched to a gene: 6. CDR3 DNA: TGCGCCAGCAGCTCGACTAGCGATGGTTACAATGAGCAGTTCTTC. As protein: CASSSTSDGYNEQFF.

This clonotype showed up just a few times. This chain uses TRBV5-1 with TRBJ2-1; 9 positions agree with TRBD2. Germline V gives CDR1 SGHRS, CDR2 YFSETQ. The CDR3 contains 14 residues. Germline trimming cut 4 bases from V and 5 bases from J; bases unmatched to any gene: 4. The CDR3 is CASSAGGSHNEQFF. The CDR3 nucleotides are TGCGCCAGCAGCGCGGGAGGGTCCCACAATGAGCAGTTCTTC.

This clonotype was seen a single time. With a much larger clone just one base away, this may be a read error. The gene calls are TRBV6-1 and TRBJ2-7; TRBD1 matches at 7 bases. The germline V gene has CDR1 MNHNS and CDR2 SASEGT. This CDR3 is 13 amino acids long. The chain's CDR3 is CSSSEAETGEQYV. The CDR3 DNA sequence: TGTTCCAGCAGTGAAGCCGAGACAGGGGAGCAGTACGTC.